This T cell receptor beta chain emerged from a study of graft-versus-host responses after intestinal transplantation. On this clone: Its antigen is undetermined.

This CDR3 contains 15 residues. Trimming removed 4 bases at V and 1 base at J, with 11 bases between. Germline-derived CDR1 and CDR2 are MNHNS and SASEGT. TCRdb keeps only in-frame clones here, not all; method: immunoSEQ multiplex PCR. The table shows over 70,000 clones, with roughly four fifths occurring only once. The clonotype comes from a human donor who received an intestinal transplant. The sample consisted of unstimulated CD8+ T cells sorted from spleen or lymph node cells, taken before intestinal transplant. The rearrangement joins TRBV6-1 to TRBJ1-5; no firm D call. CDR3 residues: CASSAIGGSNQPQHF. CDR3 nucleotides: TGTGCCAGCAGTGCAATAGGAGGGAGCAATCAGCCCCAGCATTTT.